A selection of T cell receptor beta chains follows, all from one sample in a study of blood T cell repertoires in COVID-19. Repertoires were generated with immunoSEQ multiplex PCR, while TCRdb's copy carries only in-frame clones and drops some. The sample includes 40,000 or so clones, 70% to 90% of them seen just once. Input material: peripheral blood. The receptors come from a man in his sixties with COVID-19, enrolled during active disease. The CDR3 runs from the conserved cysteine through the conserved F or W.

>13|TRBV19
CASAYDGNTEAFF
>12|TRBV6-4
CASSDGLKGYTF
>13|TRBV12-3/TRBV12-4
CGAGTSSHNEQFF
>12|TRBV2
CASSETQGPQHF
>15|TRBV10-1
CASSLGQDNTGELFF
>14|TRBV19
CASRAGTSTDTQYF
>15|TRBV6-6
CASSTTGFGANVLTF
>15|TRBV2
CASRSRQGSGAEAFF
>14|TRBV7-9
CASSLTGGTSPLHF
>19|TRBV19
CASSILPGQGRYGANVLTF
>15|TRBV6-6
CASSYLTGTNQPQHF